This TCR beta chain originates from a study of T cell responses to AZD1222 COVID-19 vaccine. Points on this clone: Its target is unknown.

Produced via immunoSEQ multiplex PCR; TCRdb's table is partial and in-frame only. The repertoire holds around 88,000 clones, with over 75% as singletons. General study points: Repertoires were collected only later (after the peak T cell response had occurred). Among vaccine-associated CD4 TCRs, coverage spanned spike, with dominance at 160-218 and 743-854. Donors were chiefly white British, with a greater number of females, and clonal diversity was perhaps underestimated.

Germline CDR1 is SNHLY and CDR2 is FYNNEI. Deletions cut 6 bases from V and 1 base from J, with 6 bases between. This CDR3 is built from 12 residues. This chain links TRBV2 with TRBJ1-1; D gene ambiguous. The sample here was peripheral blood, taken on day 0 of AZD1222 vaccination. This receptor was taken from an adult in good health. CDR3 DNA: TGTGCCAGCAGATCCAGGAACACTGAAGCTTTCTTT. As protein: CASRSRNTEAFF.